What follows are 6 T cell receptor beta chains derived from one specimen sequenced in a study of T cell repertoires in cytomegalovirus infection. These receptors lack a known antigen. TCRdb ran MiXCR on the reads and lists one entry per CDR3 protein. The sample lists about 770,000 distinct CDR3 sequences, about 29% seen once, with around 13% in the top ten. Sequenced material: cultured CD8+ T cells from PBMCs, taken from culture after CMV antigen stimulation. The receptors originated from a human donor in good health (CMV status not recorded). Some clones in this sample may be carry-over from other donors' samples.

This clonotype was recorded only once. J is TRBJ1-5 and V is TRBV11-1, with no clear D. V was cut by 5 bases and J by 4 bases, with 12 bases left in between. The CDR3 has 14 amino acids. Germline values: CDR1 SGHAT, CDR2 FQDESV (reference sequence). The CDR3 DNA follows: TGTGCCAGCAGCCCCTCAGATAAAAATCAGCCCCAGCATTTT. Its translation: CASSPSDKNQPQHF.

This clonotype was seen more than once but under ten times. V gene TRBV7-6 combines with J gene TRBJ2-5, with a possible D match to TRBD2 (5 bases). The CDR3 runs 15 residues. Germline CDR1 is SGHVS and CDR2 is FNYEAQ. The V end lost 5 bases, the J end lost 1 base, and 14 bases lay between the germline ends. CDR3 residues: CASSPGSGSQETQYF. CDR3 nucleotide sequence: TGTGCCAGCAGCCCCGGGTCGGGGTCCCAAGAGACCCAGTACTTC.

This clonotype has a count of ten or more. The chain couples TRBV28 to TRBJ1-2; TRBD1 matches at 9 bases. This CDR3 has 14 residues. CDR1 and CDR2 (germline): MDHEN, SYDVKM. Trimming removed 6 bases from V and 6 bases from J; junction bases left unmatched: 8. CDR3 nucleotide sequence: TGTGCCAGCAGCCCAGGACAGGGGAAAAATGGCTACACCTTC. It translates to CASSPGQGKNGYTF.

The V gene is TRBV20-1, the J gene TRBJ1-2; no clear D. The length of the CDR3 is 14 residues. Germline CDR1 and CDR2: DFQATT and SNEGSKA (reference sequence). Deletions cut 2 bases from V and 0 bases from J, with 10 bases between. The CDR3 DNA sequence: TGCAGTGCTAGACTCCGGGAACCTAACTATGGCTACACCTTC. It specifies CSARLREPNYGYTF.

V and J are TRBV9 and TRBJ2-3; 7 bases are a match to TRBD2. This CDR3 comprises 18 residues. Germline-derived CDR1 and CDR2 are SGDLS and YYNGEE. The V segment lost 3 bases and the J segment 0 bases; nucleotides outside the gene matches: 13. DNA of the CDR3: TGTGCCAGCAGCGGCGGACTTGGGCGGGGGTCTAGCACAGATACGCAGTATTTT. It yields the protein CASSGGLGRGSSTDTQYF.

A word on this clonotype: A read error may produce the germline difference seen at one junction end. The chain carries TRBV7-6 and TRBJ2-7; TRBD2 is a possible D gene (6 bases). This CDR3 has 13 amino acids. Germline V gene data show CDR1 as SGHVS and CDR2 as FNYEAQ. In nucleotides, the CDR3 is TGTGCTAGCAGCTTAGCCGGGGGAACACAGCAGTACTTC. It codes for CASSLAGGTQQYF. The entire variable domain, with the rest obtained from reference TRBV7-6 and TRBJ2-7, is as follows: GAGVSQSPRYKVTKRGQDVALRCDPISGHVSLYWYRQALGQGPEFLTYFNYEAQQDKSGLPNDRFSAERPEGSISTLTIQRTEQRDSAMYRCASSLAGGTQQYFGPGTRLTVT.